This T cell receptor (beta chain) is drawn from a study of T cell repertoires in cytomegalovirus infection. TCRdb recomputed calls from the reads with MiXCR, one row per CDR3 protein. Of some 590,000 distinct CDR3 sequences in the sample, just under 40% are singletons; the top ten hold 48%. Comments on this clonotype: What it binds is unknown.

Trimming stripped 3 bases from V and 3 bases from J, with 13 bases between. CDR3 length: 14 residues. Per the germline V gene, CDR1 is SGHRS and CDR2 is YFSETQ. The sequenced sample was cultured PBMCs, obtained from culture after CMV antigen stimulation. The J gene is TRBJ2-7, the V gene TRBV5-1, with D maybe TRBD1 (6 bases). The TCR originated in a human donor in good health (CMV status not recorded). Some clones in this sample may be carry-over from other donors' samples. The CDR3 nucleotides read TGCGCCAGCAGCTCGGTGACAGGAGTCTACGAGCAGTACTTC. Protein product: CASSSVTGVYEQYF.